This T cell receptor beta chain was documented in a study of Graves' ophthalmopathy and Graves' hyperthyroidism. Researchers took RNA transcripts and amplified TCR beta CDR3 regions from them. First-round RT-PCR with HTBI primers preceded a second-round multiplex PCR. TCRdb re-derived calls from the multiplex PCR reads in MiXCR, one entry per CDR3 protein. The sample shows over a million distinct CDR3 sequences, about 36% of them seen only once. This clonotype was seen repeatedly, ten times or more. Sequenced: peripheral blood or thyroid tissue (not recorded which). The clonotype comes from an adult man with Graves' hyperthyroidism.

The CDR3 DNA is TGTGCCATCCACGGGGTCGGCACCGGGGAGCTGTTTTTT. Translated: CAIHGVGTGELFF. The chain employs TRBV10-3 and TRBJ2-2, with a weak D call TRBD2 (5 bases). The germline V and J ends were trimmed by 8 bases and 4 bases, with 11 bases remaining between them. The CDR3 sequence is 13 residues long. Germline lookup yields CDR1 ENHRY and CDR2 SYGVKD.